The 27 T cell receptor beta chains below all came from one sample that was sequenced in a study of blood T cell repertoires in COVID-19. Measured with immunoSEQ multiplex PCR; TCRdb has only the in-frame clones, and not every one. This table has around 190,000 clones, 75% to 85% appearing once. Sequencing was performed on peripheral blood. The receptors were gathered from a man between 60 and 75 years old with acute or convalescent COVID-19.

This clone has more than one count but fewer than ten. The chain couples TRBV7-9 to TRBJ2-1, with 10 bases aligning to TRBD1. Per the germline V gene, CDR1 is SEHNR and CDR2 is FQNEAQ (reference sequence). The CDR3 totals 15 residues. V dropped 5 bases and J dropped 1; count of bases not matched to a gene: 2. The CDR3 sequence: CASSADRGSYNEQFF. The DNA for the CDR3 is TGTGCCAGCAGCGCGGACAGGGGGTCCTACAATGAGCAGTTCTTC.

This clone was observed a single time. The CDR3 here is CATSGRIAPYEQYF. DNA for the CDR3: TGTGCCACCAGCGGAAGGATAGCCCCCTACGAGCAGTACTTC. The chain couples TRBV15 to TRBJ2-7; no reliable D call. The CDR3 is 14 residues long. Germline V gene sequence: CDR1 LNHNV, CDR2 YYDKDF (reference sequence). V lost 5 bases and J lost 2, with 13 bases in between.

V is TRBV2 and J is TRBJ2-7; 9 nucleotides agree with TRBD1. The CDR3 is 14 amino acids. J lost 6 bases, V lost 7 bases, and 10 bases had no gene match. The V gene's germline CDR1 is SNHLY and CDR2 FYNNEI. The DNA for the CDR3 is TGTGCCAGCACCTACGGACAGGGGCTTCCCGAGCAGTACTTC. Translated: CASTYGQGLPEQYF.

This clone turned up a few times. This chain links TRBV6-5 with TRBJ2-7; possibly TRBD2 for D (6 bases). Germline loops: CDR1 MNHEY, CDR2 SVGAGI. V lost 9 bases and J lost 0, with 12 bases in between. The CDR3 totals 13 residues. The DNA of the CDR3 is TGTGCCAGTGGGCGGGATCCCTCCTACGAGCAGTACTTC. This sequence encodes CASGRDPSYEQYF.

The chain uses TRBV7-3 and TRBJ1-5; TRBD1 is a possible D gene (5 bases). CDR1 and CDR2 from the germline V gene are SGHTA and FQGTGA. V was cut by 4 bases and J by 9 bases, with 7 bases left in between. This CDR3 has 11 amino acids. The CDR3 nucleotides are TGTGCCAGCAGCTCGGGGGGGCCCCAGCATTTT. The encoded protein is CASSSGGPQHF.

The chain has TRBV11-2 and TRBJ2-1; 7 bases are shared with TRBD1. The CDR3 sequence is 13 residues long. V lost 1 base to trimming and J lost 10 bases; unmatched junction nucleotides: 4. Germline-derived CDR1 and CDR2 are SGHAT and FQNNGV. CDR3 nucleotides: TGTGCCAGCAGCTTAGGGTTCAGGGGGGAGCAGTTCTTC. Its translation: CASSLGFRGEQFF. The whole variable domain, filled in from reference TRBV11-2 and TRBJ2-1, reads EAGVAQSPRYKIIEKRQSVAFWCNPISGHATLYWYQQILGQGPKLLIQFQNNGVVDDSQLPKDRFSAERLKGVDSTLKIQPAKLEDSAVYLCASSLGFRGEQFFGPGTRLTVL.

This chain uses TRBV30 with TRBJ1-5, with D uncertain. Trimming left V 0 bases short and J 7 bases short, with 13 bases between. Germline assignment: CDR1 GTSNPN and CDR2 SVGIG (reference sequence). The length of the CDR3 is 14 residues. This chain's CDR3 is CAWSVVDSKQPQHF. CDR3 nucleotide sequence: TGTGCCTGGAGTGTCGTCGACTCGAAGCAGCCCCAGCATTTT.

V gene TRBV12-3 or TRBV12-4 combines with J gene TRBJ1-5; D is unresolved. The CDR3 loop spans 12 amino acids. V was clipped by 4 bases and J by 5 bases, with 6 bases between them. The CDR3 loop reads CASSWGDQPQHF. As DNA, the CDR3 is TGTGCCAGCAGTTGGGGAGATCAGCCCCAGCATTTT.

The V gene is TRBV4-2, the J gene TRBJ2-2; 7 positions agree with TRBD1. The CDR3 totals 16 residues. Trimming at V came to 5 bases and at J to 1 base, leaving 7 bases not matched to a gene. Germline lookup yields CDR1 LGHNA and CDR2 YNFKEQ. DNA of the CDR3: TGTGCCAGCAGCAAAGGGGGCAGGATGAACACCGGGGAGCTGTTTTTT. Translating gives CASSKGGRMNTGELFF.

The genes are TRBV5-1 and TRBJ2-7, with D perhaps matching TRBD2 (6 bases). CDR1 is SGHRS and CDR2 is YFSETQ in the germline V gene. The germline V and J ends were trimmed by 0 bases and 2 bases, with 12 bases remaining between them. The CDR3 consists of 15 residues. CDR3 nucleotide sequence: TGCGCCAGCAGCTTGGCGCCTAGCGAAACCTACGAGCAGTACTTC. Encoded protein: CASSLAPSETYEQYF.

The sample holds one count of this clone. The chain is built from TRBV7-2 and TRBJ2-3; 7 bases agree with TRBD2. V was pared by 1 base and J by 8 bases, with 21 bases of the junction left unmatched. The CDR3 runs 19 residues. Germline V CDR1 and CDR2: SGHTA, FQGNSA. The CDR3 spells CASSLGPRESGTPLVTQYF. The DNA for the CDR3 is TGTGCCAGCAGCTTAGGCCCTCGGGAGAGCGGGACCCCTCTAGTTACGCAGTATTTT.

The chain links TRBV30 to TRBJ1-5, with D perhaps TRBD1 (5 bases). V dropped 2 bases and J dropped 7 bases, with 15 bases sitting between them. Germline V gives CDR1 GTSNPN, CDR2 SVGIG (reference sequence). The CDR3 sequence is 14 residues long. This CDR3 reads CAWSRDSPSQPQHF. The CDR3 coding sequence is TGTGCCTGGAGTCGAGACAGCCCAAGCCAGCCCCAGCATTTT. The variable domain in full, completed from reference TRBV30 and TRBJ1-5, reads SQTIHQWPATLVQPVGSPLSLECTVEGTSNPNLYWYRQAAGRGLQLLFYSVGIGQISSEVPQNLSASRPQDRQFILSSKKLLLSDSGFYLCAWSRDSPSQPQHFGDGTRLSIL.

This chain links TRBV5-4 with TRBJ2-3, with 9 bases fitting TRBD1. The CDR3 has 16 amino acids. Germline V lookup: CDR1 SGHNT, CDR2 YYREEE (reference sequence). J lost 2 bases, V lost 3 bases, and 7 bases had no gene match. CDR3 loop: CASSWRTGGVTDTQYF. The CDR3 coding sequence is TGTGCCAGCAGCTGGAGAACAGGGGGCGTCACAGATACGCAGTATTTT.

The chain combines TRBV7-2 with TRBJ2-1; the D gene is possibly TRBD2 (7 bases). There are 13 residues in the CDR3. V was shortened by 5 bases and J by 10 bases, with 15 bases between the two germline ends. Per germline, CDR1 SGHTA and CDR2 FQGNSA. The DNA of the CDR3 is TGTGCCAGCAGCGCGAGGGGGGGCAACGAGCAGTTCTTC. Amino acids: CASSARGGNEQFF.

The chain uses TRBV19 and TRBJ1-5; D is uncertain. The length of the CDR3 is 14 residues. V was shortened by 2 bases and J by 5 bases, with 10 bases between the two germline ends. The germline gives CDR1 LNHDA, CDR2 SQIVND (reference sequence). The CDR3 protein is CASSITGSHQPQHF. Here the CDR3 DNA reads TGTGCCAGTAGTATAACCGGGTCGCATCAGCCCCAGCATTTT. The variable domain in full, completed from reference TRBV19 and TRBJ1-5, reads DGGITQSPKYLFRKEGQNVTLSCEQNLNHDAMYWYRQDPGQGLRLIYYSQIVNDFQKGDIAEGYSVSREKKESFPLTVTSAQKNPTAFYLCASSITGSHQPQHFGDGTRLSIL.

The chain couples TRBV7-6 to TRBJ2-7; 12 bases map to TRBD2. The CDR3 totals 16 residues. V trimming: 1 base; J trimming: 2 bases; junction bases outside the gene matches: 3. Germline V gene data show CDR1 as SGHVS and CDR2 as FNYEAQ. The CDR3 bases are TGTGCCAGCAGCTTAGGAGCTAGCGGGGGGGCCTACGAGCAGTACTTC. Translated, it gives CASSLGASGGAYEQYF. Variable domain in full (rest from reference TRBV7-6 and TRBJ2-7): GAGVSQSPRYKVTKRGQDVALRCDPISGHVSLYWYRQALGQGPEFLTYFNYEAQQDKSGLPNDRFSAERPEGSISTLTIQRTEQRDSAMYRCASSLGASGGAYEQYFGPGTRLTVT.

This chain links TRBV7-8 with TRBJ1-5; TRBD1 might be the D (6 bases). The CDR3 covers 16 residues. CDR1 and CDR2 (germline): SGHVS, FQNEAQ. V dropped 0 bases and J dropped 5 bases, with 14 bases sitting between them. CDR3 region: CASSLAQGYRHQPQHF. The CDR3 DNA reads TGTGCCAGCAGCTTAGCGCAGGGGTATCGACATCAGCCCCAGCATTTT. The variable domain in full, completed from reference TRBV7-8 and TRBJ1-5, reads GAGVSQSPRYKVAKRGQDVALRCDPISGHVSLFWYQQALGQGPEFLTYFQNEAQLDKSGLPSDRFFAERPEGSVSTLKIQRTQQEDSAVYLCASSLAQGYRHQPQHFGDGTRLSIL.

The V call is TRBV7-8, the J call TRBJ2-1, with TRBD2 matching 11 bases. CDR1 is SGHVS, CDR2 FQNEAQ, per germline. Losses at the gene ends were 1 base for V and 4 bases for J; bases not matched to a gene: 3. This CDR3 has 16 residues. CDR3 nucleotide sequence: TGTGCCAGCAGCTTAGAAGGGACTAGCGGTTACAATGAGCAGTTCTTC. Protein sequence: CASSLEGTSGYNEQFF. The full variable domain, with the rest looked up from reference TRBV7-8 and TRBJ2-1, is GAGVSQSPRYKVAKRGQDVALRCDPISGHVSLFWYQQALGQGPEFLTYFQNEAQLDKSGLPSDRFFAERPEGSVSTLKIQRTQQEDSAVYLCASSLEGTSGYNEQFFGPGTRLTVL.

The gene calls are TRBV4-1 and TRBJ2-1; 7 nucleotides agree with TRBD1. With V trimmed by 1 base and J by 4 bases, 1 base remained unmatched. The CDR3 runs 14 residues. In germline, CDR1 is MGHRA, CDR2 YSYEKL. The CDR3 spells CASSQGTGYNEQFF. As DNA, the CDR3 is TGCGCCAGCAGCCAAGGGACAGGATACAATGAGCAGTTCTTC.

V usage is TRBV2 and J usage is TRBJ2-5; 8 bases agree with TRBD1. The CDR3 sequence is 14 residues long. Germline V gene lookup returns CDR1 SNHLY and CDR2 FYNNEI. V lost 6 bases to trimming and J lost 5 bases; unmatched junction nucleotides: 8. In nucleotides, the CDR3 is TGTGCCAGCAGAGGACAGGGCCCCCAGGAGACCCAGTACTTC. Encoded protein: CASRGQGPQETQYF.

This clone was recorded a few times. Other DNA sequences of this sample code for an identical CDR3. In DNA, the CDR3 is TGTGCCAGCAGTTACGGGCAGGGATATTCACCCCTCCACTTT. Translating it yields CASSYGQGYSPLHF. The chain uses TRBV6-5 and TRBJ1-6; a weak D match, TRBD1 (5 bases). Trimming removed 2 bases at V and 8 bases at J, with 10 bases between. The length of the CDR3 is 14 residues. Germline lookup yields CDR1 MNHEY and CDR2 SVGAGI.

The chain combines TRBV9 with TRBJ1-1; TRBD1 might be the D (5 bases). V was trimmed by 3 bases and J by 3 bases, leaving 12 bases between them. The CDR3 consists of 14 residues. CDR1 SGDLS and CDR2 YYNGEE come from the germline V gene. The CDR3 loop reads CASSAGQVYTEAFF. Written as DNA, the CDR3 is TGTGCCAGCAGCGCTGGACAAGTATACACTGAAGCTTTCTTT.

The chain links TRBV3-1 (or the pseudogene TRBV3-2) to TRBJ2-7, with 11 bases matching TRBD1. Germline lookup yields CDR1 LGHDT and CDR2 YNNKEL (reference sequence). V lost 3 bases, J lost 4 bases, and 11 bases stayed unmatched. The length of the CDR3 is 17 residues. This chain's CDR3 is CASSHYNHRDRGYEQYF. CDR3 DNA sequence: TGTGCCAGCAGCCACTACAATCACCGGGACAGGGGGTACGAGCAGTACTTC.

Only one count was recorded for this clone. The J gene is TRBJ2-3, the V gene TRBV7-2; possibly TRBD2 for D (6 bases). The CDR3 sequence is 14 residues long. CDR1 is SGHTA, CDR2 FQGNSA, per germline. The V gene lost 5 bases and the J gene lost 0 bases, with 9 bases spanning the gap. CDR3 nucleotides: TGTGCCAGCAGCGCGGGGTTTAGCACAGATACGCAGTATTTT. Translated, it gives CASSAGFSTDTQYF.

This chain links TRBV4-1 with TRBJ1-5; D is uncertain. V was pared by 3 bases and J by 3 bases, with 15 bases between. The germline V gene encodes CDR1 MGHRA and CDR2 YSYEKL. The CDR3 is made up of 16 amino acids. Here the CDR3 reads CASSQETRSLNQPQHF. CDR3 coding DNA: TGCGCCAGCAGCCAGGAAACAAGGAGTCTCAATCAGCCCCAGCATTTT.

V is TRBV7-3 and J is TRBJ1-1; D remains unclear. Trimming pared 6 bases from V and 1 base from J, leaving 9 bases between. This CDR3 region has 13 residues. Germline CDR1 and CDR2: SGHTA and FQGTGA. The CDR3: CASRRNQNTEAFF. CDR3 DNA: TGTGCCAGCAGGAGGAACCAGAACACTGAAGCTTTCTTT.

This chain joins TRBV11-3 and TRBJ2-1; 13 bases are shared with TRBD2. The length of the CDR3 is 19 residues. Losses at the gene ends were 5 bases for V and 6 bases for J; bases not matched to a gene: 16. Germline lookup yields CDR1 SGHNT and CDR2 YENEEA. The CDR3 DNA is TGTGCCAGCAGCAAAGCAGGGACTAGCGGGACCAGCCGAACCAATGAGCAGTTCTTC. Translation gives CASSKAGTSGTSRTNEQFF.